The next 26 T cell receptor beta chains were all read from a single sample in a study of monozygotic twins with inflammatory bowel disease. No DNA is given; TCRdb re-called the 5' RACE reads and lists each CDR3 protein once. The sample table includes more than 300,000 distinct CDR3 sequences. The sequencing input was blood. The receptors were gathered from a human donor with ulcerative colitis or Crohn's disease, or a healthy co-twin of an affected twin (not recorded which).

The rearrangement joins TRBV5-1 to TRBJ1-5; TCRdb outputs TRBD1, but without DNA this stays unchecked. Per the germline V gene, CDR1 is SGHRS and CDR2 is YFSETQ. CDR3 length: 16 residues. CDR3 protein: CASSLSGSGGGRPQHF.

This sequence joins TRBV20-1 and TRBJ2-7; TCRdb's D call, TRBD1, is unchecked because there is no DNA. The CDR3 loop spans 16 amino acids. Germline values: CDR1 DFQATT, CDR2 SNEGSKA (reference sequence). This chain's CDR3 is CSARDLGGEHSYEQYF.

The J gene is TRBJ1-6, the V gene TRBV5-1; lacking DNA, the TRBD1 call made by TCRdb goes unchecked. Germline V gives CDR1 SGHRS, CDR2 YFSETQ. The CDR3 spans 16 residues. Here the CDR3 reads CASSDRDRAIGSPLHF.

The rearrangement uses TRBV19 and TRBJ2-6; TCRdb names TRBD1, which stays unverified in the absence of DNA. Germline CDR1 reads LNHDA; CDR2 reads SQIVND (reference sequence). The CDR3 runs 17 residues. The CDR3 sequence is CASRHPGQPSGANVLTF.

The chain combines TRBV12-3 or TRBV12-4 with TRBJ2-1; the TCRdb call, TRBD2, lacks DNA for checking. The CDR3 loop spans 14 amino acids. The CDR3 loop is CASSTGLAHNEQFF.

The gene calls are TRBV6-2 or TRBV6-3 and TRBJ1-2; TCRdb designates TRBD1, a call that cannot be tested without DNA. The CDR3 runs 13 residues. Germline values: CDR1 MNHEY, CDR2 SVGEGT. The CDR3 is CASSRQGLYGYTF.

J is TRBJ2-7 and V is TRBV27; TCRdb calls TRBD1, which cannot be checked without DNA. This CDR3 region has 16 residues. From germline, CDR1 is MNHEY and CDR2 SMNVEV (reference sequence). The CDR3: CASSLISQGAGNEQYF.

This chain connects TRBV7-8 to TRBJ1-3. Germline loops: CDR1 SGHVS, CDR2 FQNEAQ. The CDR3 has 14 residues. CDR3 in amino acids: CASSLMGSGNTIYF.

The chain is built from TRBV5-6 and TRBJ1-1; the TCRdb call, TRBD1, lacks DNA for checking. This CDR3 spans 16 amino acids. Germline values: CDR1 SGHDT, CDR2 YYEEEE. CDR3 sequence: CASSLDMGQMNTEAFF.

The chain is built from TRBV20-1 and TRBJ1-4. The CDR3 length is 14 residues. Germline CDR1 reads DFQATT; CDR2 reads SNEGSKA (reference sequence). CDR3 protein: CSARARSTNEKLFF.

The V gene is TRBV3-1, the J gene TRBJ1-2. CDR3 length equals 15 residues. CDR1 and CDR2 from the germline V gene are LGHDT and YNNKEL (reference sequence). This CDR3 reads CASSQVNWAHGGYTF. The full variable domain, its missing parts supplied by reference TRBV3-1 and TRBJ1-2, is DTAVSQTPKYLVTQMGNDKSIKCEQNLGHDTMYWYKQDSKKFLKIMFSYNNKELIINETVPNRFSPKSPDKAHLNLHINSLELGDSAVYFCASSQVNWAHGGYTFGSGTRLTVV.

CDR3 region: CASSFDQNTEAFF. This chain joins TRBV7-9 and TRBJ1-1. This CDR3 spans 13 amino acids. Germline assignment: CDR1 SEHNR and CDR2 FQNEAQ (reference sequence).

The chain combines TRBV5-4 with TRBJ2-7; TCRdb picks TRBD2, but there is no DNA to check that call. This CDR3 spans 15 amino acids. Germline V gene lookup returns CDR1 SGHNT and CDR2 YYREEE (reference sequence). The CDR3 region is CASSLELGPAYEQYF.

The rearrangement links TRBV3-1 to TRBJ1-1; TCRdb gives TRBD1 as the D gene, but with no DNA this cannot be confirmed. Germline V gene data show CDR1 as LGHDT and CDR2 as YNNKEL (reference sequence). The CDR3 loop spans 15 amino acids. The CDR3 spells CASSQDLAPYTEAFF.

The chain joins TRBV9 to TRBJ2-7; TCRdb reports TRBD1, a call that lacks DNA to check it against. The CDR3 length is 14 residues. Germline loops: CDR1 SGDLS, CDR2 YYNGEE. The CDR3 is CASSAGTGRDEQYF.

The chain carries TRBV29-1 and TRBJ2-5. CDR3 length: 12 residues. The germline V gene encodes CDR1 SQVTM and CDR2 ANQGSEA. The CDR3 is CSVIDGQETQYF.

The CDR3 loop is CAIKGQGLNGNEQFF. This chain links TRBV10-3 with TRBJ2-1; TCRdb indicates TRBD1, and absent DNA this call remains unverified. The CDR3 extends over 15 amino acids. Germline V gives CDR1 ENHRY, CDR2 SYGVKD.

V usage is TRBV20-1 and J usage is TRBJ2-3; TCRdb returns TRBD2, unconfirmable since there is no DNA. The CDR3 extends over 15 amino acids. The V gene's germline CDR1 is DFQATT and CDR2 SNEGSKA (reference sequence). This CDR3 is CSAKNRGGDADTQYF.

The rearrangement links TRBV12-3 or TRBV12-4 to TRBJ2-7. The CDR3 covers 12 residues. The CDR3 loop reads CASSSSTYEQYF.

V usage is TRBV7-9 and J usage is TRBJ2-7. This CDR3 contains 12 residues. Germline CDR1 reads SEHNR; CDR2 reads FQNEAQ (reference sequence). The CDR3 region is CASSLTGYEQYF.

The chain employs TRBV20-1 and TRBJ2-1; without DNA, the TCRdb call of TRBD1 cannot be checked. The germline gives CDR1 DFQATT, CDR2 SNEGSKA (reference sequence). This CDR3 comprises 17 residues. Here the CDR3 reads CSARFWGGPSSYNEQFF.

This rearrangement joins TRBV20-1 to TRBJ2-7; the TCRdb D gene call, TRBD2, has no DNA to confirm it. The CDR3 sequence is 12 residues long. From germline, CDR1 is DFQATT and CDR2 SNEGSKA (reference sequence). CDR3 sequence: CSARLGAYEQYF.

This CDR3 is CASSLGGAGYGYTF. The V gene is TRBV7-2, the J gene TRBJ1-2; TCRdb returns TRBD1, unconfirmable since there is no DNA. The CDR3 contains 14 residues. The germline V gene encodes CDR1 SGHTA and CDR2 FQGNSA.

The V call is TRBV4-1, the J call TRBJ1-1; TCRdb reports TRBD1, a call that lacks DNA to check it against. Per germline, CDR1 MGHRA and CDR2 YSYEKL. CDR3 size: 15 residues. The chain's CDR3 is CASRPIRQLNTEAFF.

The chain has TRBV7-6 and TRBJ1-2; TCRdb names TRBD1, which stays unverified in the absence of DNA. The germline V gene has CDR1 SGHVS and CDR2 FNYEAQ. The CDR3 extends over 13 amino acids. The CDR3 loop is CASSLGPDRTYTF.

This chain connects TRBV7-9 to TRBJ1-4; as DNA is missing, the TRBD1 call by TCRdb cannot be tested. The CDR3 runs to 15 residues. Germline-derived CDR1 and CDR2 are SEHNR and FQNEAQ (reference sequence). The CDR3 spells CASSLGGGESEKLFF.